The clone carrying this T cell receptor (beta chain) is classed as hyperexpanded (1% or more) by frequency. The sample comes from a study of human CD8 memory T cell subsets. The study classified TPEX cells as CCR7+ PD-1+ TIGIT+ early memory CD8+ T cells bearing exhausted-like traits. CDR1 is SGHTA, CDR2 FQGNSA, per germline. The CDR3 has 16 residues. Construction of TCR beta libraries was accomplished by means of UMI-labeled 5' RACE. TCRdb re-called the 5' RACE reads and catalogs CDR3 proteins one per entry, DNA excluded. The sample totals more than 6,500 distinct CDR3 sequences; its top ten clones hold around 19%.

What was sequenced was CD8+ T cells from PBMCs. The TCR sequence derives from a human donor in good health. This chain links TRBV7-2 with TRBJ1-2; TCRdb's assignment of TRBD1 cannot be checked, as there is no DNA. The CDR3 sequence is CASSLWAGTGENGYTF.